The following is a T cell receptor (beta chain) sequence with its context. Antigen specificity is unknown. This CDR3 contains 15 residues. V was cut by 6 bases and J by 1 base, with 13 bases left in between. CDR1 and CDR2 from the germline V gene are LNHDA and SQIVND (reference sequence). Sequencing was performed with immunoSEQ multiplex PCR; in TCRdb, only in-frame clones are kept and a portion is missing. The repertoire includes 100,000 or so clones, just under 90% of them detected once, and 9% to 15% sits in the top ten. The data belong to a study of T cell responses to AZD1222 COVID-19 vaccine. The study, taken as a whole, reports: Unmutated variant regions are reportedly targeted by nearly half of spike-specific TCRs. Two AZD1222 administrations were followed by greater Spike-specific TCR breadth and depth. Possibly, clonal diversity was underestimated; donors were largely white British and included more females.

This sequence originates from an adult in good health. The chain recombines TRBV19 with TRBJ1-5; D not resolved. The sequencing used peripheral blood, collected on day 0 of AZD1222 vaccination. CDR3: CASRGRGGSNQPQHF. The CDR3 DNA follows: TGTGCCAGTAGAGGGCGGGGAGGGAGCAATCAGCCCCAGCATTTT.